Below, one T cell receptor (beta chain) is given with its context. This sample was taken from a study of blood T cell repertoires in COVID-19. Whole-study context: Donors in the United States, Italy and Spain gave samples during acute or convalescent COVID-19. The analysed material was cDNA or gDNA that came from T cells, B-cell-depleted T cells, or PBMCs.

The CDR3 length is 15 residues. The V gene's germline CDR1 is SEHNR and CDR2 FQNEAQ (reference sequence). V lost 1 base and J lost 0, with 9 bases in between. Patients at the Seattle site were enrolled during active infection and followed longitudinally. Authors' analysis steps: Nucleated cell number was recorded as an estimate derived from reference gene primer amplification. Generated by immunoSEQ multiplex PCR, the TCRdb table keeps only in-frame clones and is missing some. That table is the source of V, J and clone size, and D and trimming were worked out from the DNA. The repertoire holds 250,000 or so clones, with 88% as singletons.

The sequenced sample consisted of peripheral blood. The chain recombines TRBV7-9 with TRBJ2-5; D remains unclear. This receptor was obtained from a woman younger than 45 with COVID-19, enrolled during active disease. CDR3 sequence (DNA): TGTGCCAGCAGCTTAGGGTCAGGCAACCAAGAGACCCAGTACTTC. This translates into CASSLGSGNQETQYF.